This T cell receptor (beta chain) was profiled in a study of blood T cell repertoires in COVID-19. Whole-study context: Researchers got acute and convalescent COVID-19 samples from the United States, Italy and Spain.

V shed 1 base and J 2 bases; nucleotides not matched to a gene: 10. The CDR3 is 17 amino acids. Per the germline V gene, CDR1 is SGHVS and CDR2 is FQNEAQ. Produced via immunoSEQ multiplex PCR; TCRdb's table is partial and in-frame only. The sample holds about 140,000 clones, roughly 80% seen once. The clonotype comes from a woman aged 60-75 years with acute or convalescent COVID-19. The rearrangement joins TRBV7-8 to TRBJ1-2; 7 positions agree with TRBD1. Sequencing used peripheral blood. CDR3 loop: CASSLGSLTGPNYGYTF. For the CDR3, the DNA is TGTGCCAGCAGCTTAGGGAGCCTGACAGGGCCCAACTATGGCTACACCTTC.